The T cell receptor beta chain under discussion was sequenced for a study of human T cells and chemical hapten exposure. Regarding time point: patch test 1, 2 weeks after DPC sensitization. This sample's treatment: therapeutic diphenylcyclopropenone sensitization with weekly scalp DPC. People who gave samples had alopecia, were 18 to 70 years old, and were suitable for DPC. Using its own MiXCR run on the RACE reads, TCRdb lists one record per CDR3 protein. The table has about 71,000 distinct CDR3 sequences, about 9.1% seen once. The CDR3 loop spans 15 amino acids. Germline-derived CDR1 and CDR2 are SGHDN and FVKESK. V lost 0 bases to trimming and J lost 1 base, with 7 bases between them. This clonotype was detected ten times or more.

The chain links TRBV14 to TRBJ1-3; weak D call: TRBD1 (5 bases). This clonotype was obtained from a woman in her thirties or forties with alopecia areata. Some clones in this sample may be carry-over from other donors' samples. Specimen: whole blood, collected in connection with sensitization to the hapten diphenylcyclopropenone (DPC). The CDR3 nucleotides read TGTGCCAGCAGCCAAGAGTGGGGGTCTGGAAACACCATATATTTT. It translates to CASSQEWGSGNTIYF.